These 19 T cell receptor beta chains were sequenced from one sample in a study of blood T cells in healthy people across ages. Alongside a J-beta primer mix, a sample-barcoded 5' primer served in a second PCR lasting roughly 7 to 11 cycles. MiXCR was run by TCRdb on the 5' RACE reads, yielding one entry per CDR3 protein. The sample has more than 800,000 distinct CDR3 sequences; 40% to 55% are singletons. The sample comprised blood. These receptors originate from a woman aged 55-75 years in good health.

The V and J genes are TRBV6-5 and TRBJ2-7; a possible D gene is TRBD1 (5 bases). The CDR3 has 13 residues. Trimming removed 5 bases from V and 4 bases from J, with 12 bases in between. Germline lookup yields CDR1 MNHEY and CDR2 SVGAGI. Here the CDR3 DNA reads TGTGCCAGCAGTGGGGCAGGAATATACGAGCAGTACTTC. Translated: CASSGAGIYEQYF.

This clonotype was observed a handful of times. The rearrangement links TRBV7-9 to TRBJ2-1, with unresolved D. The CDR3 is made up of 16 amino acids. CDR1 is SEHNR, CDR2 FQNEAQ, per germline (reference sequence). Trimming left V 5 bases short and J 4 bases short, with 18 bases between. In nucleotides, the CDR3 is TGTGCCAGCAGCCCTTATAGAGGCTCCAGGTACAATGAGCAGTTCTTC. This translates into CASSPYRGSRYNEQFF.

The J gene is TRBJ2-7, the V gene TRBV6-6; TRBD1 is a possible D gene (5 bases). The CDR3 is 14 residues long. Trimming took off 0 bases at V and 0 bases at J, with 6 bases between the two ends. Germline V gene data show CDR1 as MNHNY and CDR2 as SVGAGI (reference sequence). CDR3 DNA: TGTGCCAGCAGTTACTCGACAGTCTCCTACGAGCAGTACTTC. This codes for CASSYSTVSYEQYF.

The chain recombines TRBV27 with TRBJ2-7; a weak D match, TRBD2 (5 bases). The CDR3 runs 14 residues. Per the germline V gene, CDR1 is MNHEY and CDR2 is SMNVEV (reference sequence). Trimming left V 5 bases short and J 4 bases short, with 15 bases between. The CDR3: CASSAAGLIYEQYF. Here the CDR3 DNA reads TGTGCCAGCAGTGCCGCCGGACTGATTTACGAGCAGTACTTC.

The CDR3 region is CAISEKGEQYF. The CDR3 DNA sequence: TGTGCCATCAGTGAGAAAGGGGAGCAGTACTTC. This chain links TRBV10-3 with TRBJ2-5; tentatively, D is TRBD1 or TRBD2 (5 bases each). The V end was cut by 2 bases, the J end by 11 bases, with 9 bases between. Germline V CDR1 and CDR2: ENHRY, SYGVKD. This CDR3 comprises 11 residues.

CDR3 coding DNA: TGTGCCAGCTCACCATTTAGCGGGAACCCTTACGAGCAGTACTTC. Its translation is CASSPFSGNPYEQYF. The chain carries TRBV18 and TRBJ2-7, with 8 bases fitting TRBD2. From germline, CDR1 is KGHSH and CDR2 LQKENI. Losses at the gene ends were 2 bases for V and 4 bases for J; bases not matched to a gene: 7. There are 15 residues in the CDR3.

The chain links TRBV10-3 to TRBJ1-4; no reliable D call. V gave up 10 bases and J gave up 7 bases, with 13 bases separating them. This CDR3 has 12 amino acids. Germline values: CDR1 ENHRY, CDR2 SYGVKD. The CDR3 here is CATLNTPEKLFF. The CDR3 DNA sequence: TGTGCCACCCTCAATACACCTGAAAAACTGTTTTTT.

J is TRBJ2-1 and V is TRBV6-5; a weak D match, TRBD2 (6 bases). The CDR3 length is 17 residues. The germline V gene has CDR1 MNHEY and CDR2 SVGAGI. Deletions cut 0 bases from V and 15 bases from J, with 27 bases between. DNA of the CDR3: TGTGCCAGCAGTTACTCCCACCCGTTAGAAGGAGGGCAGCAGATGTTCTTC. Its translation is CASSYSHPLEGGQQMFF.

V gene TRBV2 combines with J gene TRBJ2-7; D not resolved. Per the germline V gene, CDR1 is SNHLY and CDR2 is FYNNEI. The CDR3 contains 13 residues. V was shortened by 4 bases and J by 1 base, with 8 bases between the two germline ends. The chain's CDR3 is CASSGQESYEQYF. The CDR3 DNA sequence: TGTGCCAGCAGTGGTCAGGAGTCCTACGAGCAGTACTTC.

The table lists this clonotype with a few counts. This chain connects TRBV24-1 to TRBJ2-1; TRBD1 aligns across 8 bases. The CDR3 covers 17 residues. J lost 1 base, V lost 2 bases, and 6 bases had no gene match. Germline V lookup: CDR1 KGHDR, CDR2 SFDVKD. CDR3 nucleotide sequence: TGTGCCACCAGTGATTCAGGACAGGGCGGGTCCTACAATGAGCAGTTCTTC. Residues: CATSDSGQGGSYNEQFF.

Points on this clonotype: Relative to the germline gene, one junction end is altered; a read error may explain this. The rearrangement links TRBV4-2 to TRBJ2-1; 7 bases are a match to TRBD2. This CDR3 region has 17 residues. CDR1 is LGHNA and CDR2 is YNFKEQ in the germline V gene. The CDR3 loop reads CTSSPTGGLNLYNEQFF. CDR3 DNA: TGTACCAGCAGCCCCACGGGGGGACTTAACTTATACAATGAGCAGTTCTTC.

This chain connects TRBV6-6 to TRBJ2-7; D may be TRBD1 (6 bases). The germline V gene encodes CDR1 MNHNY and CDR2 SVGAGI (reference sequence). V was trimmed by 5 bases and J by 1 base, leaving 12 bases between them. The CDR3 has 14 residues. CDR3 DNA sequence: TGTGCCAGCAGTCAACAGGGTCGGTCCTACGAGCAGTACTTC. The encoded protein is CASSQQGRSYEQYF.

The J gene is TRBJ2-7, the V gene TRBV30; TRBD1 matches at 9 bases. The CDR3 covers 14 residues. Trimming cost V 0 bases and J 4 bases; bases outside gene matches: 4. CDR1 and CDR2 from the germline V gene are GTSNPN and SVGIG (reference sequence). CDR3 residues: CAWSVDRGRYEQYF. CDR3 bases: TGTGCCTGGAGTGTAGACAGGGGGAGGTACGAGCAGTACTTC.

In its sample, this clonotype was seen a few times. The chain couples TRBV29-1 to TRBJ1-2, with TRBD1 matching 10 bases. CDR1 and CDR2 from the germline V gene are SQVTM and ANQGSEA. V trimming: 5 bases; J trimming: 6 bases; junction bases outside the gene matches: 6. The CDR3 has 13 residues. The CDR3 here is CSVRGTGVDGYTF. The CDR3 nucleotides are TGCAGCGTTCGAGGGACAGGGGTGGATGGCTACACCTTC.

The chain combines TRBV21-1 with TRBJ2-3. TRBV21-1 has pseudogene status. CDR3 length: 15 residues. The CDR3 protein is CASSRVWLWTDTQYF. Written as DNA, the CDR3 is TGTGCCAGCAGTAGGGTATGGTTGTGGACAGATACGCAGTATTTT.

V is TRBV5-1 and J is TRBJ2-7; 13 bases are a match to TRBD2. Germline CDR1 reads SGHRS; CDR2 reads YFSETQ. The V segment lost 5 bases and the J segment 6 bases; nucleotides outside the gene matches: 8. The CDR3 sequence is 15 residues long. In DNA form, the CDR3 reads TGCGCCAGCAGTTCTGGACTAGCGGGAGTGGCCGAGCAGTACTTC. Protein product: CASSSGLAGVAEQYF. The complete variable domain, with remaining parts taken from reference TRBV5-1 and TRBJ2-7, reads KAGVTQTPRYLIKTRGQQVTLSCSPISGHRSVSWYQQTPGQGLQFLFEYFSETQRNKGNFPGRFSGRQFSNSRSEMNVSTLELGDSALYLCASSSGLAGVAEQYFGPGTRLTVT.

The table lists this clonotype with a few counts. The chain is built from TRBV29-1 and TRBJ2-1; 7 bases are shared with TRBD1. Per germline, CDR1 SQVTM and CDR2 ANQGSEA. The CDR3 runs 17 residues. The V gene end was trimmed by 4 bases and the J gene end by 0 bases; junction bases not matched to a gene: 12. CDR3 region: CSVAGTAKGRSYNEQFF. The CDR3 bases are TGCAGCGTTGCCGGGACAGCCAAAGGGCGCTCCTACAATGAGCAGTTCTTC.

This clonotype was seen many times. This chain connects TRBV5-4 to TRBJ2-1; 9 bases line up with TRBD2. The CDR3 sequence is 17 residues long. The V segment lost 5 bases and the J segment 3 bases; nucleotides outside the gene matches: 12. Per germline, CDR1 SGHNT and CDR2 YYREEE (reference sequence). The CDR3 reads CASSQIPSGTLYNEQFF. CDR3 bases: TGTGCCAGCAGTCAAATTCCTAGCGGGACCCTCTACAATGAGCAGTTCTTC.

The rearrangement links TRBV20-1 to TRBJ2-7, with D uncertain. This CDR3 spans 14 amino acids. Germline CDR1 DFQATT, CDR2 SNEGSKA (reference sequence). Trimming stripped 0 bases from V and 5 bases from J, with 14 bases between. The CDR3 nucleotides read TGCAGTGCTAGAGACGGCAGGCTCTTTCACGAGCAGTACTTC. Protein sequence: CSARDGRLFHEQYF.